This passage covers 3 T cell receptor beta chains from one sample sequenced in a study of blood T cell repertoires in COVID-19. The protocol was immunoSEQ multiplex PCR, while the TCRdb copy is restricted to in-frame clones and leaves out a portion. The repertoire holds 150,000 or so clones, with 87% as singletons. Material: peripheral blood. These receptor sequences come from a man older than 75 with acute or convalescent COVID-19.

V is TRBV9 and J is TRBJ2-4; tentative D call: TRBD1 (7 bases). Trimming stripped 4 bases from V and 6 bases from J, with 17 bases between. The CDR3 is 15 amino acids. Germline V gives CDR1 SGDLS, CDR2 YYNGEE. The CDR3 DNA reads TGTGCCAGCAGCCCGTCCGGGGGACAGATAAACATTCAGTACTTC. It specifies CASSPSGGQINIQYF.

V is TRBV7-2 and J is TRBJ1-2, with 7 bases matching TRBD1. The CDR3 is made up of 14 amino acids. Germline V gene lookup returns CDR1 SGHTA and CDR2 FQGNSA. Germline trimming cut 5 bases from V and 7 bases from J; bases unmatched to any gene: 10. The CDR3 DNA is TGTGCCAGCAGCCAACCTCAGGGGGTGGCTGGCTACACCTTC. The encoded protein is CASSQPQGVAGYTF.

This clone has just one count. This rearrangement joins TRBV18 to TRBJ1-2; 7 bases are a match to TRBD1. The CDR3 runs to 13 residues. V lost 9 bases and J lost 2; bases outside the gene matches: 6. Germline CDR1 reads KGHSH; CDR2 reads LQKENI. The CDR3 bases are TGTGCCAGTACAGGACAGGACAACTATGGCTACACCTTC. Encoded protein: CASTGQDNYGYTF.